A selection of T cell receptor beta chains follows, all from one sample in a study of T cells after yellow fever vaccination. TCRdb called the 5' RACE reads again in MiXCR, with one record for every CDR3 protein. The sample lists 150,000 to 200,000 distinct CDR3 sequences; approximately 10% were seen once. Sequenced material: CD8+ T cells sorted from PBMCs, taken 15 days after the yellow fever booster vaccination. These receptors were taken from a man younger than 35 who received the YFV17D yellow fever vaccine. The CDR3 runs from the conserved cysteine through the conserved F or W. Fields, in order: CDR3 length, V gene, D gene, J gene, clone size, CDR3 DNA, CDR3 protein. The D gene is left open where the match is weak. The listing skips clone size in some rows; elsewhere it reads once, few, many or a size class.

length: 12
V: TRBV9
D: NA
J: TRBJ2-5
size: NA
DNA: TGTGCCAGCAGCTCCCAGGAAGAGACCCAGTACTTC
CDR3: CASSSQEETQYF

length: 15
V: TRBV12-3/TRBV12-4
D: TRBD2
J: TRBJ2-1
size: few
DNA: TGTGCCAGCAGCTATGAGCGGGGGGGATACAATGAGCAGTTCTTC
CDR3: CASSYERGGYNEQFF

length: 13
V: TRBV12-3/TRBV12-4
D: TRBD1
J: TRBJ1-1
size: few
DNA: TGTGCCAGCAGACAGGGGTACAGGGCTGAAGCTTTCTTT
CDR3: CASRQGYRAEAFF

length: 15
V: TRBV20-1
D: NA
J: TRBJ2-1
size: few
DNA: TGCAGTGCCGATTCATCCGAAAAGGTCTACAATGAGCAGTTCTTC
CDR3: CSADSSEKVYNEQFF

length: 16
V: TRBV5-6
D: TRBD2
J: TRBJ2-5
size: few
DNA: TGTGCCAGCAGCAACGCACTAGCGGGGGGGGAGGAGACCCAGTACTTC
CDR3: CASSNALAGGEETQYF

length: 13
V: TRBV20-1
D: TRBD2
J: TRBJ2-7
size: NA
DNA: TGCAGTGCCCAAGCGGGGGGACCCTACGAGCAGTACTTC
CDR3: CSAQAGGPYEQYF

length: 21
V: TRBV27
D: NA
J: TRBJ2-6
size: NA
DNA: TGTGCCAGCAGCCTCACTACCCACCTGCCGACTTCCAGGGCTGGGGCCAACGTCCTGACTTTC
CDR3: CASSLTTHLPTSRAGANVLTF

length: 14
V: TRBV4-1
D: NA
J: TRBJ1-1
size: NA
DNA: TGCGCCAGCAGCCAAACCAACCCGGGAGTTGAAGCTTTCTTT
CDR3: CASSQTNPGVEAFF

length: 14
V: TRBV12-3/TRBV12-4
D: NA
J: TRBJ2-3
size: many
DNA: TGTGCCAGCAGTTTAACGGGTAGCACAGATACGCAGTATTTT
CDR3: CASSLTGSTDTQYF

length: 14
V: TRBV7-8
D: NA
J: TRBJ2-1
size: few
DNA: TGTGCCAGCAGCTTAGGGGCAGGGGACCATGAGCAGTTCTTC
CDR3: CASSLGAGDHEQFF

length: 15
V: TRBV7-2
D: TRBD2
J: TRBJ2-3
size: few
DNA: TGTGCCAGCAGCCGGTTCGGGGGGGACACAGATACGCAGTATTTT
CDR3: CASSRFGGDTDTQYF

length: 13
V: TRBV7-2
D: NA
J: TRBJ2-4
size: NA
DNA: TGTGCCAGCAGCTTAGAAGGGTTAAACATTCAGTACTTC
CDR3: CASSLEGLNIQYF

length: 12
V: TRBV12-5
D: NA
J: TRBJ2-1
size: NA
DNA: TGTGCTAGTGGTTTGCCGTACAATGAGCAGTTCTTC
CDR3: CASGLPYNEQFF

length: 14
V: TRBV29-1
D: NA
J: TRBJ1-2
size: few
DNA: TGCAGCGTTGAAGGGGCTGGTCAGAACTATGGCTACACCTTC
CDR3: CSVEGAGQNYGYTF

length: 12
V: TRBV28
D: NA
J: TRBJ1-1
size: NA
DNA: TGTGCCAGCAGCAAAGACAGTCGGCCGGCTTTCTTT
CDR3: CASSKDSRPAFF

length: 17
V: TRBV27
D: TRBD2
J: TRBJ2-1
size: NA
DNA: TGTGCCAGCAGTTTAAGCGGGGGGGCCGTTATCCACAATGAGCAGTTCTTC
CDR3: CASSLSGGAVIHNEQFF

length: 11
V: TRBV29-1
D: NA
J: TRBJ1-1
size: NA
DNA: TGCAGCGTTGGAACGCACACTGAAGCTTTCTTT
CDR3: CSVGTHTEAFF

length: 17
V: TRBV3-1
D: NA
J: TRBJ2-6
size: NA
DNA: TGTGCCAGCAGCCTCCCACCCGGGGACTCTGGGGCCAACGTCCTGACTTTC
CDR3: CASSLPPGDSGANVLTF

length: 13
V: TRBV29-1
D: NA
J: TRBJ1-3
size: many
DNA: TGCAGCGTATGGGGCCACTCTGGAAACACCATATATTTT
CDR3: CSVWGHSGNTIYF

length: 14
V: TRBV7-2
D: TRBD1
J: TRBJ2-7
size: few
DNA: TGTGCCAGCAGCCCGAGGGACAGGTCCCACGAGCAGTACTTC
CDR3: CASSPRDRSHEQYF